What follows are 2 T cell receptor beta chains derived from one specimen sequenced in a study of cytomegalovirus exposure and HLA in healthy donors. In the PCR, 60 Vbeta and 13 Jbeta primers were used. The repertoire was sequenced with immunoSEQ multiplex PCR; TCRdb's copy has only in-frame clones and lacks some. The data contain 130,000 or so clones, around two thirds of them singletons. Sequenced material: PBMCs. These receptors were taken from a middle-aged woman in good health and CMV-seropositive.

The chain has TRBV19 and TRBJ2-3, with D unresolved. Trimming cost V 7 bases and J 2 bases, with 10 bases left between them. The CDR3 contains 13 residues. Germline CDR1 and CDR2: LNHDA and SQIVND (reference sequence). The CDR3 coding sequence is TGTGCCAGTAACCAGGCCTTCACAGATACGCAGTATTTT. The encoded protein is CASNQAFTDTQYF.

This chain links TRBV19 with TRBJ1-5, with 7 positions matching TRBD1. V shed 10 bases, J shed 0 bases, and the junction held 12 bases outside the gene matches. The germline gives CDR1 LNHDA, CDR2 SQIVND (reference sequence). This CDR3 contains 16 residues. As DNA, the CDR3 is TGTGCCACCAATCATTGGGACAGTGATAGCAATCAGCCCCAGCATTTT. Its translation is CATNHWDSDSNQPQHF.